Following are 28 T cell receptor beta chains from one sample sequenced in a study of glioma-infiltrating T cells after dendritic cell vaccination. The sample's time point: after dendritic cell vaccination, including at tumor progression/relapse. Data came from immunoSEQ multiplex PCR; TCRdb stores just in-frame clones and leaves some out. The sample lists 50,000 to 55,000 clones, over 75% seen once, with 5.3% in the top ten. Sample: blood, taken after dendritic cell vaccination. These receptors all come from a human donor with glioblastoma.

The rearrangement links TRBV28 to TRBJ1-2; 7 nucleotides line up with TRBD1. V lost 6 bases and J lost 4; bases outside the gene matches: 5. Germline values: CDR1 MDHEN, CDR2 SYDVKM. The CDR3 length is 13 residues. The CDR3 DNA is TGTGCCAGCAGGACGGGACAGAGCTATGGCTACACCTTC. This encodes CASRTGQSYGYTF.

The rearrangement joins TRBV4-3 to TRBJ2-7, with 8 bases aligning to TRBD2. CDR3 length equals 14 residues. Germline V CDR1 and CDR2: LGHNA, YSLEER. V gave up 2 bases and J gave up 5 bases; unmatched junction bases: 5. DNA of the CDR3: TGCGCCAGCAGCCAAACTAGCGGTCCACACGAGCAGTACTTC. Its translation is CASSQTSGPHEQYF.

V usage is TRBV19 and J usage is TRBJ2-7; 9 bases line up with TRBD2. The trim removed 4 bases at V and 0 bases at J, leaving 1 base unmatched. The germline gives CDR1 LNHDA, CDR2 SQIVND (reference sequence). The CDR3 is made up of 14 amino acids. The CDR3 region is CASSKREVSYEQYF. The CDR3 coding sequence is TGTGCCAGTAGTAAGCGGGAGGTCTCCTACGAGCAGTACTTC.

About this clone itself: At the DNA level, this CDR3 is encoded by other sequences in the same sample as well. This CDR3 reads CASSFWGLAGAPTYNEQFF. In DNA, the CDR3 is TGTGCCAGCAGCTTTTGGGGACTAGCGGGAGCCCCGACCTACAATGAGCAGTTCTTC. The J gene is TRBJ2-1, the V gene TRBV7-3; the match to TRBD2 covers 14 bases. Germline values: CDR1 SGHTA, CDR2 FQGTGA. With V trimmed by 3 bases and J by 2 bases, 9 bases remained unmatched. The CDR3 is 19 residues long. Looking up the rest from reference TRBV7-3 and TRBJ2-1 gives the full variable domain: GAGVSQTPSNKVTEKGKYVELRCDPISGHTALYWYRQSLGQGPEFLIYFQGTGAADDSGLPNDRFFAVRPEGSVSTLKIQRTERGDSAVYLCASSFWGLAGAPTYNEQFFGPGTRLTVL.

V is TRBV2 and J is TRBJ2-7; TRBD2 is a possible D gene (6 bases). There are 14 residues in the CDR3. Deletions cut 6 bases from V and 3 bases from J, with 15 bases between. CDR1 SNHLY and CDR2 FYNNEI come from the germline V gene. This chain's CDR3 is CASSVHGGNYEQYF. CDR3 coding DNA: TGTGCCAGCAGCGTACACGGAGGGAACTACGAGCAGTACTTC.

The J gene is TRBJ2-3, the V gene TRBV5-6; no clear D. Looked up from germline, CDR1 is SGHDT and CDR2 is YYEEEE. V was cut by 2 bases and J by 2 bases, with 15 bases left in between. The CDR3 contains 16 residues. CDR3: CASSLFLPPHTDTQYF. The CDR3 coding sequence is TGTGCCAGCAGCTTATTTCTACCACCCCACACAGATACGCAGTATTTT.

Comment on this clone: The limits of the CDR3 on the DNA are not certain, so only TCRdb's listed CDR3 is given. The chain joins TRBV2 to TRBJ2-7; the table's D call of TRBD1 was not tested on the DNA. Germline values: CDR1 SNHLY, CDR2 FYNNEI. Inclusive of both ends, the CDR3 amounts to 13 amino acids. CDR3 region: CASILDRGREQYF.

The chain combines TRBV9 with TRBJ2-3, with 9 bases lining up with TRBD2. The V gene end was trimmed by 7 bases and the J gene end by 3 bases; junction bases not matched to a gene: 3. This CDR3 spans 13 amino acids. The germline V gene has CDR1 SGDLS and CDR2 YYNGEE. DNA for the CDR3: TGTGCCAGCGGAGCGGGAGGTACAGATACGCAGTATTTT. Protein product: CASGAGGTDTQYF.

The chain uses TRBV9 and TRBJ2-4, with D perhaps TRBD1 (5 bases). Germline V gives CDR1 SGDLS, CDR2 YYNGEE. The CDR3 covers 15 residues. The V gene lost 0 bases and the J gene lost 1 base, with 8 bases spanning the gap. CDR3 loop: CASSVGGAAKNIQYF. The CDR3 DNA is TGTGCCAGCAGCGTAGGTGGGGCGGCCAAAAACATTCAGTACTTC.

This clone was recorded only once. The CDR3 sequence: CASSLSGGPNQPQHF. The CDR3 bases are TGTGCCAGCAGTTTATCGGGCGGGCCCAATCAGCCCCAGCATTTT. V is TRBV27 and J is TRBJ1-5; no definite D call. V lost 0 bases, J lost 3 bases, and 9 bases lay in between. The CDR3 covers 15 residues. Germline values: CDR1 MNHEY, CDR2 SMNVEV (reference sequence).

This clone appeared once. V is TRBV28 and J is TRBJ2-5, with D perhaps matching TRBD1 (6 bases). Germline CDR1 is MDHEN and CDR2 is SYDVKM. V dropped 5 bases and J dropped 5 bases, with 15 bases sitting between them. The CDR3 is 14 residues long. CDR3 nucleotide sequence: TGTGCCAGCAGTGCCACAGGGTTTCGGGAGACCCAGTACTTC. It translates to CASSATGFRETQYF. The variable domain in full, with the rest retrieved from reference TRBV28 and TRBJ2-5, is DVKVTQSSRYLVKRTGEKVFLECVQDMDHENMFWYRQDPGLGLRLIYFSYDVKMKEKGDIPEGYSVSREKKERFSLILESASTNQTSMYLCASSATGFRETQYFGPGTRLLVL.

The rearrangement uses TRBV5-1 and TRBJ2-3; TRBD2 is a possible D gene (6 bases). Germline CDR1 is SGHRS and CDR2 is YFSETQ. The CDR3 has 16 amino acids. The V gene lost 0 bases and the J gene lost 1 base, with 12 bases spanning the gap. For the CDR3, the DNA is TGCGCCAGCAGCTTGGCCCTAGCGTCCCGCACAGATACGCAGTATTTT. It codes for CASSLALASRTDTQYF.

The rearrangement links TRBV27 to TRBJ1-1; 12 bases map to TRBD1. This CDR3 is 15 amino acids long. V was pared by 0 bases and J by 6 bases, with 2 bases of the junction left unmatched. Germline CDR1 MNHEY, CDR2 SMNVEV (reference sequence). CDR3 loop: CASSLSGTGGAEAFF. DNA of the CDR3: TGTGCCAGCAGTTTATCCGGGACAGGGGGCGCTGAAGCTTTCTTT.

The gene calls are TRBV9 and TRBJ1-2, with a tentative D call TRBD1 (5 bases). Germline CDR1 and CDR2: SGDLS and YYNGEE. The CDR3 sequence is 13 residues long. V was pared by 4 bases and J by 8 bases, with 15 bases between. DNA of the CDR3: TGTGCCAGCAGCCAGGGCCCCCTGGGGGGCTACACCTTC. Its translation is CASSQGPLGGYTF.

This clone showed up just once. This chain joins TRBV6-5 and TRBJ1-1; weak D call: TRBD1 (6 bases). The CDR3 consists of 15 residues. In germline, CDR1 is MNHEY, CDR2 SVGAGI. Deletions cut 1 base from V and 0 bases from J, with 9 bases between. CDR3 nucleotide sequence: TGTGCCAGCAGTTACTGGGGGGGCATGAACACTGAAGCTTTCTTT. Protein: CASSYWGGMNTEAFF.

The CDR3, as DNA: TGTGCCAGCAGCCAAGATAATCTTGGGACAGGATATGGCTACACCTTC. It translates to CASSQDNLGTGYGYTF. The chain uses TRBV4-2 and TRBJ1-2; TRBD1 matches 8 bases. The CDR3 spans 16 residues. The J segment lost 5 bases and the V segment lost 0 bases, leaving 8 bases of the junction unmatched. Germline V CDR1 and CDR2: LGHNA, YNFKEQ.

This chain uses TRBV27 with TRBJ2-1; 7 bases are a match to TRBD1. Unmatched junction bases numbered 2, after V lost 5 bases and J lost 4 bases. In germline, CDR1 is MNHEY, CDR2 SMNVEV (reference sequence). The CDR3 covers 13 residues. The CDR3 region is CASSPTGYNEQFF. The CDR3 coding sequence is TGTGCCAGCAGTCCGACAGGGTACAATGAGCAGTTCTTC.

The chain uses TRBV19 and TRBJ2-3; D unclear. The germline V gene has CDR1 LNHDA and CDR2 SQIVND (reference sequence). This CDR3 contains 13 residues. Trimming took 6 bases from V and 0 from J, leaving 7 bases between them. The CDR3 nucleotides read TGTGCCAGTAGACGGGTGAGCACAGATACGCAGTATTTT. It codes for CASRRVSTDTQYF. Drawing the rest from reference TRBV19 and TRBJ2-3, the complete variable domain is DGGITQSPKYLFRKEGQNVTLSCEQNLNHDAMYWYRQDPGQGLRLIYYSQIVNDFQKGDIAEGYSVSREKKESFPLTVTSAQKNPTAFYLCASRRVSTDTQYFGPGTRLTVL.

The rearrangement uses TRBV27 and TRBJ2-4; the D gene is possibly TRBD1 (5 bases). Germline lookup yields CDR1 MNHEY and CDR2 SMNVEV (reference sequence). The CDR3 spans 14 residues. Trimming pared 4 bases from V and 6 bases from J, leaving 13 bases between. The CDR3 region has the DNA TGTGCCAGCAGTTCGACAGCTTGGGCAAACATTCAGTACTTC. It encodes CASSSTAWANIQYF.

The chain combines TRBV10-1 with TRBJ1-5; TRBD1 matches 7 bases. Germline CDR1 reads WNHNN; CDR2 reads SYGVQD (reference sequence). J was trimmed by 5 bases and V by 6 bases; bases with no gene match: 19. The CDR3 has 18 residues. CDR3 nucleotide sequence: TGCGCCAGCAGAGACCGGGACAGAGGTGGGGATGGAGATCAGCCCCAGCATTTT. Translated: CASRDRDRGGDGDQPQHF.

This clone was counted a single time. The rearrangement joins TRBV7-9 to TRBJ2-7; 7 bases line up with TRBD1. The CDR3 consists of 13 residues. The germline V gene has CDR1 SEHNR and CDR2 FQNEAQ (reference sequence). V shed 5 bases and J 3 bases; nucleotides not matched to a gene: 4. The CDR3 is CASSPRQGYEQYF. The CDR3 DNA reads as TGTGCCAGCAGCCCAAGACAGGGCTACGAGCAGTACTTC.

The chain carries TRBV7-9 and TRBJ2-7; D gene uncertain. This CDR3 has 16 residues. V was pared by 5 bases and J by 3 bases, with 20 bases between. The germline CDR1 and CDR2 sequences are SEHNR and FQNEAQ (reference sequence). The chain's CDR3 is CASSPSGAVTGYEQYF. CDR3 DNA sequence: TGTGCCAGCAGCCCCTCTGGAGCCGTCACGGGCTACGAGCAGTACTTC.

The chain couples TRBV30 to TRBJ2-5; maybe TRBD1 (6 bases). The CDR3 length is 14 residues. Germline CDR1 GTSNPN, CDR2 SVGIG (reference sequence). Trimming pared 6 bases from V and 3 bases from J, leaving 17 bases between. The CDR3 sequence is CACQRWGQEETQYF. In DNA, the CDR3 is TGTGCCTGCCAGCGGTGGGGACAAGAAGAGACCCAGTACTTC.

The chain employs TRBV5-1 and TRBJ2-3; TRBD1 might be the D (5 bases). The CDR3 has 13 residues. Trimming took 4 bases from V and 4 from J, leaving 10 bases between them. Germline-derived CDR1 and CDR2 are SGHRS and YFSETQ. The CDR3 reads CASSPSGPDTQYF. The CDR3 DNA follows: TGCGCCAGCAGCCCCTCAGGGCCAGATACGCAGTATTTT.

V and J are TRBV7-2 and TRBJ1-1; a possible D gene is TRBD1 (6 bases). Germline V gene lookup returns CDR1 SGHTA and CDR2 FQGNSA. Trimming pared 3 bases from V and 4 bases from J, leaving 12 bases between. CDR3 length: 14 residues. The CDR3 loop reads CASSFWTVSTEAFF. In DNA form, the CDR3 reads TGTGCCAGCAGCTTTTGGACAGTGAGCACTGAAGCTTTCTTT.

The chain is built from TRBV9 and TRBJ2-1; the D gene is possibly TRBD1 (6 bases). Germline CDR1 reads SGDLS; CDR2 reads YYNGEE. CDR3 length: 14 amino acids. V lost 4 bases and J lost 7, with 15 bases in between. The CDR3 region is CASSLTTGSNEQFF. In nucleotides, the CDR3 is TGTGCCAGCAGCCTCACTACAGGGTCGAATGAGCAGTTCTTC.

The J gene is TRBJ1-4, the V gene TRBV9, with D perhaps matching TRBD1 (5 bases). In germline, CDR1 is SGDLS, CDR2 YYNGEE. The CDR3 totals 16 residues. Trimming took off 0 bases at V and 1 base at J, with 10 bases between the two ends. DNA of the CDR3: TGTGCCAGCAGCGTAGCGGCGCAGGGAACTAATGAAAAACTGTTTTTT. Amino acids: CASSVAAQGTNEKLFF.

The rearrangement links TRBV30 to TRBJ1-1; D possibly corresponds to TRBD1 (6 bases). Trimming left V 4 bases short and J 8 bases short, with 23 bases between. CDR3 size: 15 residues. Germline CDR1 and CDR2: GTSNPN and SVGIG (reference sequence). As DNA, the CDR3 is TGTGCCTGGAACAAACAGGGCCTTGGGGCTACGGAAGCTTTCTTT. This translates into CAWNKQGLGATEAFF. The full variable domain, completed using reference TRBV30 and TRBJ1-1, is SQTIHQWPATLVQPVGSPLSLECTVEGTSNPNLYWYRQAAGRGLQLLFYSVGIGQISSEVPQNLSASRPQDRQFILSSKKLLLSDSGFYLCAWNKQGLGATEAFFGQGTRLTVV.